This T cell receptor (beta chain) was sequenced in a study of T cell changes during pregnancy in multiple sclerosis. Clones were read by immunoSEQ multiplex PCR, and TCRdb kept only the in-frame ones, dropping some. Here the sample spans about 77,000 clones, around 89% being singletons. Sequenced material: peripheral blood, taken before pregnancy. The TCR sequence derives from a female donor with multiple sclerosis, enrolled in a pregnancy study.

CDR3 in amino acids: CASSLRERVAKNIQYF. CDR3 bases: TGTGCCAGCAGTCTCAGGGAGCGGGTAGCCAAAAACATTCAGTACTTC. The chain is built from TRBV11-2 and TRBJ2-4, with D possibly TRBD2 on 6 matching bases. CDR3 length: 16 residues. V was pared by 6 bases and J by 0 bases, with 15 bases between. The germline V gene encodes CDR1 SGHAT and CDR2 FQNNGV.